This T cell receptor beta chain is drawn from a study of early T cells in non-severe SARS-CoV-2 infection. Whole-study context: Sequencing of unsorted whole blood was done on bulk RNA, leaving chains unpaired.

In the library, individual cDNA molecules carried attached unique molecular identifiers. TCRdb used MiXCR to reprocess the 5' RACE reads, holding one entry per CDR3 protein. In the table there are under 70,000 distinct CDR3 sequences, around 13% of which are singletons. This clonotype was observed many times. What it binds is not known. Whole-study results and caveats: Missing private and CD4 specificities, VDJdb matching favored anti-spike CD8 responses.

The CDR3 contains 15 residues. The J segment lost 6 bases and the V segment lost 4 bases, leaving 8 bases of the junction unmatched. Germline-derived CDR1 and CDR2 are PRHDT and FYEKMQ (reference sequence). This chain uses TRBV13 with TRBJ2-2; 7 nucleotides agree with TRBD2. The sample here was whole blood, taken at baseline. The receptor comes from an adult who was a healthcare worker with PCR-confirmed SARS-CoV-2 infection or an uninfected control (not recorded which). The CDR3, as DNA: TGTGCCAGCAGCTACTACGACCGGGAGGCCGGGGAGCTGTTTTTT. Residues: CASSYYDREAGELFF.